This T cell receptor (beta chain) was retrieved from a study of blood T cell repertoires in COVID-19. At the level of the study: Sites across the United States, Italy and Spain contributed samples from acute and convalescent COVID-19. In each case, the material was cDNA or gDNA derived from T cells, B-cell-depleted T cells, or PBMCs.

Germline CDR1 SGHAT, CDR2 FQNNGV. V shed 6 bases and J 0 bases; nucleotides not matched to a gene: 6. The CDR3 has 16 amino acids. Produced via immunoSEQ multiplex PCR; TCRdb's table is partial and in-frame only. This table has tens of thousands of clones, roughly 91% appearing once. The chain joins TRBV11-2 to TRBJ1-4; 8 bases map to TRBD1. The sequencing input was peripheral blood. The sequence was collected from a human donor in a cohort sampled during active COVID-19. This CDR3 reads CASSGTGFATNEKLFF. DNA of the CDR3: TGTGCCAGCAGTGGGACAGGATTTGCAACTAATGAAAAACTGTTTTTT.